This T cell receptor beta chain appears in the sequencing data of a study of cytomegalovirus exposure and HLA in healthy donors. The repertoire was sequenced with immunoSEQ multiplex PCR; TCRdb's copy has only in-frame clones and lacks some. The sample includes around 260,000 clones, 90% of them seen just once. Study results and limitations: Some TCR beta chains (164 of them) were listed as cytomegalovirus-associated.

This clone was recorded only once. The antigen remains unidentified. Unmatched junction bases numbered 3, after V lost 3 bases and J lost 3 bases. CDR1 is MDHEN and CDR2 is SYDVKM in the germline V gene. The CDR3 contains 15 residues. V gene TRBV28 combines with J gene TRBJ2-1; the match to TRBD2 covers 9 bases. Material: PBMCs. This receptor was taken from a woman aged 25 to 39 in good health and CMV-seronegative. In nucleotides, the CDR3 is TGTGCCAGCAGTTTCTCTAGCGGGGACTACAATGAGCAGTTCTTC. Translating gives CASSFSSGDYNEQFF.